This T cell receptor (beta chain) appears in the sequencing data of a study of identical twins. Study outcomes and limitations: Abundant beta clonotypes from cord blood bore fewer insertions; memory repertoires lacked this pattern. Conclusions came from cross-sectional statistical analysis, not from following the same donors.

With template switching, a universal primer site was added, and the cDNA carried unique molecular identifiers. Using its own MiXCR run on the 5' RACE reads, TCRdb lists one record per CDR3 protein. The data contain approximately 150,000 distinct CDR3 sequences, under 4.5% of them singletons. V was shortened by 4 bases and J by 3 bases, with 7 bases between the two germline ends. Germline CDR1 LGHDT, CDR2 YNNKEL (reference sequence). This CDR3 region has 12 residues. Healthy Caucasians, and only they, were the donors. This clonotype has a count of ten or more. As yet, its antigen is unknown. The TCR originated in a man aged 18 to 29 in good health. The chain recombines TRBV3-1 with TRBJ2-7; D may be TRBD1 (6 bases). What was sequenced was memory T cells sorted from blood. This CDR3 is CASSLTGYEQYF. The CDR3 coding sequence is TGTGCCAGCAGCCTGACAGGCTACGAGCAGTACTTC.